This T cell receptor beta chain was sequenced in a study of vaccination and CD4 T cells after COVID-19. The wider study: Overlapping spike peptides of SARS-CoV-2, HCoV-NL63, HCoV-OC43 and HCoV-229E were used, and cells were stimulated with them.

The CDR3 sequence is 16 residues long. Looked up from germline, CDR1 is SGHNT and CDR2 is YENEEA. With V trimmed by 1 base and J by 3 bases, 4 bases remained unmatched. Indicated treatment: approximately 9-day PBMC culture with coronavirus spike peptide pools or control peptides (ViraFEST assay). Concerning this clonotype itself: The antigen is unknown.

Sequenced with the Oncomine TCR Beta short-read assay was DNA taken from cultured CD4+ T cells. TCRdb recomputed calls from the PCR reads with MiXCR, one row per CDR3 protein. Of about 25,000 distinct CDR3 sequences listed, approximately 49% are singletons. V and J are TRBV11-3 and TRBJ2-1; 9 bases are shared with TRBD1. Sequencing was performed on CD4+ T cells from blood, cultured in vitro. This sequence was found in a human donor who had recovered from COVID-19. The CDR3 loop reads CASSLAAGQGYNEQFF. DNA for the CDR3: TGTGCCAGCAGCTTAGCAGCGGGACAGGGCTACAATGAGCAGTTCTTC. The full variable domain, its missing parts supplied by reference TRBV11-3 and TRBJ2-1, is EAGVVQSPRYKIIEKKQPVAFWCNPISGHNTLYWYLQNLGQGPELLIRYENEEAVDDSQLPKDRFSAERLKGVDSTLKIQPAELGDSAVYLCASSLAAGQGYNEQFFGPGTRLTVL.